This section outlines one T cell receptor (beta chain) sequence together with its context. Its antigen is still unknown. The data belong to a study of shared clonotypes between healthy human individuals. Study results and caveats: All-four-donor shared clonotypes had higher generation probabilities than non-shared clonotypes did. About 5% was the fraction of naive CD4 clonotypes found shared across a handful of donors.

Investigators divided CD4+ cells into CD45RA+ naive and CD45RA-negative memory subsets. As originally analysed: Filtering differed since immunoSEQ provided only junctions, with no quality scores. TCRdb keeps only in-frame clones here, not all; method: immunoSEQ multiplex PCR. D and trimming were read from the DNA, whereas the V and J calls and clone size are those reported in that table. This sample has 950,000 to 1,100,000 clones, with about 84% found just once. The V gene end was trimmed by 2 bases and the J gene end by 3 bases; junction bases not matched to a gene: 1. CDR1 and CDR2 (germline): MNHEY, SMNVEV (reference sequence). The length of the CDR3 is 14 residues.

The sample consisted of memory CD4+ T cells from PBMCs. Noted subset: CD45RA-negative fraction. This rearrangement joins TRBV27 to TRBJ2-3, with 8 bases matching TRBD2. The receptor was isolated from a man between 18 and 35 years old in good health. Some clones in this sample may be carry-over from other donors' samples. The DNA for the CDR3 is TGTGCCAGCAGTTTAGAGCGGGAGACAGATACGCAGTATTTT. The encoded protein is CASSLERETDTQYF.